This TCR beta chain emerged from a study of OX40 agonist ivuxolimab in advanced cancers. Whole-study findings and limits: There were also nonresponders showing low normalized T-cell clonal expansion.

J was trimmed by 0 bases and V by 3 bases; bases with no gene match: 4. Per germline, CDR1 KGHSH and CDR2 LQKENI. CDR3 size: 16 residues. This table comes from immunoSEQ multiplex PCR, and its TCRdb copy is limited to in-frame clones, with some not included. The sample has some 150,000 clones; 85% to 95% are singletons. Regarding this clone: Its antigen remains unknown.

The TCR sequence derives from an adult with an advanced solid tumor such as melanoma, head and neck, liver or kidney cancer. The chain has TRBV18 and TRBJ1-3, with 8 bases that match TRBD1. Sample: CD4+ or CD8+ T cells sorted from blood, taken in a trial of the OX40 agonist ivuxolimab. CDR3 loop: CASSPRQGSSGNTIYF. The DNA for the CDR3 is TGTGCCAGCTCACCTAGACAGGGGTCCTCTGGAAACACCATATATTTT.